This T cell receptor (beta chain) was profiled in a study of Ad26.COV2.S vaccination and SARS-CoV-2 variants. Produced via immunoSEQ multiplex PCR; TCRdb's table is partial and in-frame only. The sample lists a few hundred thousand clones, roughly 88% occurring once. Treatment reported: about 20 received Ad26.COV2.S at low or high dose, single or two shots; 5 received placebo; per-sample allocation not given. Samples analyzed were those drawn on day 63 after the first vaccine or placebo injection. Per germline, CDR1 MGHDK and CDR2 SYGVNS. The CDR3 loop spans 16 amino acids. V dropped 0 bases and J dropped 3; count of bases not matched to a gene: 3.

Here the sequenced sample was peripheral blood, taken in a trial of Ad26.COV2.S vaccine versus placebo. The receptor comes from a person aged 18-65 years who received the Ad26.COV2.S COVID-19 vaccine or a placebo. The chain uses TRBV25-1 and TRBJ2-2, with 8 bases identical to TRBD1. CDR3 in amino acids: CASSEYIQGDTGELFF. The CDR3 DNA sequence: TGTGCCAGCAGTGAATATATACAGGGGGACACCGGGGAGCTGTTTTTT.